Presented here are 25 T cell receptor beta chains from one specimen sequenced in a study of cytomegalovirus exposure and HLA in healthy donors. The PCR employed 60 Vbeta primers together with 13 Jbeta primers. The protocol was immunoSEQ multiplex PCR, while the TCRdb copy is restricted to in-frame clones and leaves out a portion. The sample yields around 200,000 clones, approximately 82% seen once. Specimen: PBMCs. These receptor sequences come from a girl aged 2-10 years in good health and CMV-seropositive.

V is TRBV2 and J is TRBJ2-1; D remains ambiguous. Germline CDR1 SNHLY, CDR2 FYNNEI. The CDR3 contains 14 residues. Trimming took off 4 bases at V and 1 base at J, with 8 bases between the two ends. CDR3 coding DNA: TGTGCCAGCAGTGCTGCGGTGTCCTACAATGAGCAGTTCTTC. This encodes CASSAAVSYNEQFF. Full variable domain (remainder filled in from reference TRBV2 and TRBJ2-1): EPEVTQTPSHQVTQMGQEVILRCVPISNHLYFYWYRQILGQKVEFLVSFYNNEISEKSEIFDDQFSVERPDGSNFTLKIRSTKLEDSAMYFCASSAAVSYNEQFFGPGTRLTVL.

This chain connects TRBV7-9 to TRBJ2-1; TRBD2 aligns across 14 bases. Unmatched junction bases numbered 6, after V lost 4 bases and J lost 7 bases. Germline V gene lookup returns CDR1 SEHNR and CDR2 FQNEAQ (reference sequence). This CDR3 has 16 residues. CDR3 region: CASSSTSGRAGNEQFF. The CDR3 DNA is TGTGCCAGCAGCTCGACTAGCGGGAGGGCCGGGAATGAGCAGTTCTTC.

The chain is built from TRBV7-9 and TRBJ1-4, with 9 positions matching TRBD1. The CDR3 contains 15 residues. The junction had 4 bases not matched to a gene; V was cut back by 2 bases and J by 6 bases. Germline V gives CDR1 SEHNR, CDR2 FQNEAQ (reference sequence). The CDR3 bases are TGTGCCAGCAGCTTAATCGGGACAGGGCATGAAAAACTGTTTTTT. It encodes CASSLIGTGHEKLFF.

This chain connects TRBV13 to TRBJ2-7, with 8 bases matching TRBD2. This CDR3 spans 13 amino acids. Per germline, CDR1 PRHDT and CDR2 FYEKMQ (reference sequence). With 5 bases clipped from V and 7 bases from J, the junction kept 7 bases outside the gene matches. In nucleotides, the CDR3 is TGTGCCAGCAGCCCCGGACTAGCTTGGGAGCAGTACTTC. Residues: CASSPGLAWEQYF. Complete variable domain (other parts from reference TRBV13 and TRBJ2-7): AAGVIQSPRHLIKEKRETATLKCYPIPRHDTVYWYQQGPGQDPQFLISFYEKMQSDKGSIPDRFSAQQFSDYHSELNMSSLELGDSALYFCASSPGLAWEQYFGPGTRLTVT.

This clone appeared a single time. This chain joins TRBV28 and TRBJ2-3; 8 bases are a match to TRBD1. Germline CDR1 reads MDHEN; CDR2 reads SYDVKM. The CDR3 has 14 residues. V lost 5 bases, J lost 1 base, and 2 bases stayed unmatched. CDR3 sequence: CASSRDRRTDTQYF. The CDR3 DNA reads as TGTGCCAGCAGTAGGGACAGGCGCACAGATACGCAGTATTTT.

The chain uses TRBV10-3 and TRBJ1-1; TRBD1 is a possible D gene (5 bases). Per germline, CDR1 ENHRY and CDR2 SYGVKD. The CDR3 has 15 amino acids. V gave up 4 bases and J gave up 4 bases, with 16 bases separating them. Written as DNA, the CDR3 is TGTGCCATCAGTGGGACGGGGGACCTACTCACTGAAGCTTTCTTT. Protein sequence: CAISGTGDLLTEAFF.

V gene TRBV5-4 combines with J gene TRBJ1-5, with D uncertain. Deletions cut 0 bases from V and 4 bases from J, with 11 bases between. CDR1 and CDR2 from the germline V gene are SGHNT and YYREEE (reference sequence). The CDR3 spans 15 residues. The CDR3 spells CASSLGGRGNQPQHF. In DNA form, the CDR3 reads TGTGCCAGCAGCTTGGGAGGGAGAGGAAATCAGCCCCAGCATTTT.

This clone was counted a single time. V usage is TRBV27 and J usage is TRBJ1-1, with 8 nucleotides matching TRBD1. Germline V gene sequence: CDR1 MNHEY, CDR2 SMNVEV (reference sequence). This CDR3 comprises 14 residues. With V trimmed by 6 bases and J by 1 base, 4 bases remained unmatched. The CDR3 sequence is CASRRTGTNTEAFF. The CDR3 DNA is TGTGCCAGCAGACGGACAGGGACGAACACTGAAGCTTTCTTT.

This clone was observed a single time. The gene calls are TRBV27 and TRBJ2-7; no clear D gene. This CDR3 region has 15 residues. V was shortened by 6 bases and J by 2 bases, with 17 bases between the two germline ends. Germline lookup yields CDR1 MNHEY and CDR2 SMNVEV (reference sequence). CDR3 nucleotides: TGTGCCAGCAGGCCTTCTCCCACTTCGGCCTACGAGCAGTACTTC. This sequence encodes CASRPSPTSAYEQYF.

This chain links TRBV5-1 with TRBJ2-1; 7 bases match TRBD2. The CDR3 contains 17 residues. Germline loops: CDR1 SGHRS, CDR2 YFSETQ. V lost 8 bases, J lost 4 bases, and 18 bases stayed unmatched. CDR3: CASQRSKREGWYNEQFF. In nucleotides, the CDR3 is TGCGCCAGTCAAAGATCCAAGCGGGAAGGATGGTACAATGAGCAGTTCTTC.

The chain has TRBV29-1 and TRBJ2-5; TRBD2 agrees at 9 bases. This CDR3 has 15 amino acids. Germline V CDR1 and CDR2: SQVTM, ANQGSEA. Trimming at V came to 3 bases and at J to 4 bases, leaving 9 bases not matched to a gene. The CDR3 is CSVEGAGGIVETQYF. In DNA form, the CDR3 reads TGCAGCGTTGAGGGAGCGGGAGGAATAGTAGAGACCCAGTACTTC.

CDR3 coding DNA: TGTGCCTGGAGTCGGGCCGCTAGCGGGACCGGGACGCAGTATTTT. Protein: CAWSRAASGTGTQYF. The chain joins TRBV30 to TRBJ2-3; 9 positions match TRBD2. Germline lookup yields CDR1 GTSNPN and CDR2 SVGIG (reference sequence). After removal of 2 bases from V and 9 bases from J, the junction contained 12 bases not matched to a gene. This CDR3 spans 15 amino acids.

This chain joins TRBV27 and TRBJ2-7; D not certain. The germline gives CDR1 MNHEY, CDR2 SMNVEV (reference sequence). The V end lost 3 bases, the J end lost 3 bases, and 9 bases lay between the germline ends. CDR3 length equals 13 residues. Written as DNA, the CDR3 is TGTGCCAGCAGTTTTTCACATTACTACGAGCAGTACTTC. The encoded protein is CASSFSHYYEQYF.

This chain connects TRBV10-3 to TRBJ2-4; a possible D gene is TRBD1 (5 bases). The germline V gene has CDR1 ENHRY and CDR2 SYGVKD. V was pared by 2 bases and J by 2 bases, with 7 bases between. The CDR3 length is 14 residues. The CDR3 sequence: CAISEDRSKNIQYF. The CDR3 nucleotides are TGTGCCATCAGTGAGGACAGATCCAAAAACATTCAGTACTTC.

A word on this clone: Other DNA sequences from this sample encode an identical CDR3 as well. This sequence joins TRBV2 and TRBJ1-1; no clear D. This CDR3 region has 13 residues. The germline gives CDR1 SNHLY, CDR2 FYNNEI. V lost 4 bases to trimming and J lost 4 bases, with 10 bases between them. The CDR3, as DNA: TGTGCCAGCAGTGCCGAGTCAGGCACTGAAGCTTTCTTT. The encoded protein is CASSAESGTEAFF.

The gene calls are TRBV10-1 and TRBJ1-2, with D possibly TRBD1 on 5 matching bases. The CDR3 sequence is 15 residues long. Germline V CDR1 and CDR2: WNHNN, SYGVQD (reference sequence). V gave up 8 bases and J gave up 10 bases, with 26 bases separating them. The CDR3 sequence is CASSEARTPTRDYTF. CDR3 nucleotide sequence: TGCGCCAGCTCCGAAGCCCGGACACCGACTAGGGACTACACCTTC.

This chain joins TRBV27 and TRBJ1-5, with D possibly TRBD1 on 5 matching bases. Germline V gene data show CDR1 as MNHEY and CDR2 as SMNVEV (reference sequence). This CDR3 contains 14 residues. V was trimmed by 4 bases and J by 9 bases, leaving 16 bases between them. This CDR3 is CASSSGAGIGPQHF. The CDR3 DNA reads as TGTGCCAGCAGTTCCGGGGCGGGGATAGGGCCCCAGCATTTT.

The chain uses TRBV5-1 and TRBJ1-2, with D hard to call. The CDR3 sequence is 13 residues long. CDR1 is SGHRS and CDR2 is YFSETQ in the germline V gene. V dropped 3 bases and J dropped 7 bases, with 13 bases sitting between them. In DNA form, the CDR3 reads TGCGCCAGCAGCTCTTGGCTTCCTTGTGGCTACACCTTC. It translates to CASSSWLPCGYTF.

The chain recombines TRBV19 with TRBJ1-5; a weak D match, TRBD1 (6 bases). Trimming left V 5 bases short and J 4 bases short, with 15 bases between. This CDR3 has 15 residues. Germline V lookup: CDR1 LNHDA, CDR2 SQIVND (reference sequence). In DNA, the CDR3 is TGTGCCAGTAGTCCCTTCGACAGGCCTAATCAGCCCCAGCATTTT. Its protein is CASSPFDRPNQPQHF. The variable domain in full, with the rest retrieved from reference TRBV19 and TRBJ1-5, is DGGITQSPKYLFRKEGQNVTLSCEQNLNHDAMYWYRQDPGQGLRLIYYSQIVNDFQKGDIAEGYSVSREKKESFPLTVTSAQKNPTAFYLCASSPFDRPNQPQHFGDGTRLSIL.

This CDR3 is CASNRGGATLNTEAFF. CDR3 DNA: TGTGCCAGCAACAGGGGGGGGGCCACCCTGAACACTGAAGCTTTCTTT. This sequence joins TRBV27 and TRBJ1-1; 8 nucleotides line up with TRBD1. Losses at the gene ends were 7 bases for V and 0 bases for J; bases not matched to a gene: 10. Germline V gene lookup returns CDR1 MNHEY and CDR2 SMNVEV (reference sequence). The CDR3 covers 16 residues.

CDR3 residues: CASSRGGTAWYGYTF. Written as DNA, the CDR3 is TGCGCCAGCAGCCGGGGGGGGACGGCCTGGTATGGCTACACCTTC. This chain links TRBV4-1 with TRBJ1-2; TRBD1 is a possible D gene (5 bases). CDR3 length: 15 residues. Per germline, CDR1 MGHRA and CDR2 YSYEKL. Trimming took off 4 bases at V and 5 bases at J, with 17 bases between the two ends.

This clone has only a few counts. The rearrangement links TRBV6-1 to TRBJ2-7; 11 positions match TRBD1. CDR1 is MNHNS, CDR2 SASEGT, per germline. V lost 6 bases to trimming and J lost 4 bases; unmatched junction nucleotides: 8. CDR3 length: 15 amino acids. The CDR3 DNA is TGTGCCAGCAGGTCACGGGACAGGGGGGAATACGAGCAGTACTTC. Protein: CASRSRDRGEYEQYF.

The chain combines TRBV11-3 with TRBJ2-1; D is possibly TRBD1 (6 bases). This CDR3 is 14 amino acids long. The germline V and J ends were trimmed by 5 bases and 7 bases, with 15 bases remaining between them. Germline V gene data show CDR1 as SGHNT and CDR2 as YENEEA. The CDR3: CASSPPDSRNEQFF. The CDR3 DNA reads TGTGCCAGCAGCCCCCCGGACAGCCGAAATGAGCAGTTCTTC. The variable domain in full, with the rest retrieved from reference TRBV11-3 and TRBJ2-1, is EAGVVQSPRYKIIEKKQPVAFWCNPISGHNTLYWYLQNLGQGPELLIRYENEEAVDDSQLPKDRFSAERLKGVDSTLKIQPAELGDSAVYLCASSPPDSRNEQFFGPGTRLTVL.

The chain is built from TRBV19 and TRBJ2-5; 9 bases are shared with TRBD2. The DNA matches TRBJ2-7 better at its end, which makes the J call doubtful. Germline V gives CDR1 LNHDA, CDR2 SQIVND (reference sequence). The CDR3 contains 15 residues. The chain's CDR3 is CASSIGAGGRYEQYF. In DNA, the CDR3 is TGTGCCAGTAGTATAGGAGCGGGAGGTCGGTACGAGCAGTACTTC.

CDR3 sequence (DNA): TGTGCCAGCAGCTGGGGACAGGGTCGGAATCAGCCCCAGCATTTT. Translating gives CASSWGQGRNQPQHF. This sequence joins TRBV5-5 and TRBJ1-5, with 9 bases fitting TRBD1. The germline CDR1 and CDR2 sequences are SGHKS and YYEKEE (reference sequence). This CDR3 has 15 amino acids. Trimming at V came to 3 bases and at J to 4 bases, leaving 5 bases not matched to a gene.